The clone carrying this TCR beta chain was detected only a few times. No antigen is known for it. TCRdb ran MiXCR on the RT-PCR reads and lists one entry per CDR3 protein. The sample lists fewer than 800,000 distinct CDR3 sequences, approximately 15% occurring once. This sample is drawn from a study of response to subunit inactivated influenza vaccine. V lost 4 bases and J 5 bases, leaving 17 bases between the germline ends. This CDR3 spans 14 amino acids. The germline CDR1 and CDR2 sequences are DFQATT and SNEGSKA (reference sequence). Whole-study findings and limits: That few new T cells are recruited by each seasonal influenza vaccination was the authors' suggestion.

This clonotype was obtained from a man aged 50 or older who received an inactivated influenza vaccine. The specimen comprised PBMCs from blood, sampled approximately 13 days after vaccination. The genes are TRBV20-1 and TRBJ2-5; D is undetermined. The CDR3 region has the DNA TGCAGTGCTACCCTAAGAGGTAGCTTGGAGACCCAGTACTTC. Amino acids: CSATLRGSLETQYF.